The T cell receptor beta chain under discussion was sequenced for a study of OX40 agonist ivuxolimab in advanced cancers. The CDR3 has 14 amino acids. Per germline, CDR1 SGHRS and CDR2 YFSETQ. The ends were cut back, 0 bases at V and 7 bases at J, with 10 bases in the middle. Using immunoSEQ multiplex PCR, the repertoire was profiled, and TCRdb retains in-frame clones only, with some absent. The repertoire holds roughly 63,000 clones, with more than 85% as singletons. This clonotype was obtained from an adult with an advanced solid tumor such as melanoma, head and neck, liver or kidney cancer. The sample consisted of CD4+ or CD8+ T cells sorted from blood, taken in a trial of the OX40 agonist ivuxolimab. V usage is TRBV5-1 and J usage is TRBJ1-4, with D unclear. CDR3 DNA: TGCGCCAGCAGCTTGGATAGGGCGGCTGAAAAACTGTTTTTT. Amino acid sequence: CASSLDRAAEKLFF.